The clone carrying this T cell receptor (beta chain) has a handful of counts. As yet, its antigen is unknown. This entry belongs to a study of T cell repertoires in cytomegalovirus infection. Study context: The authors used CMV epitopes that were HLA-C-restricted (recently identified) and HLA-B-restricted (well studied). It can be stated that public TCR beta signatures indicated CMV infection as well as a matching HLA type.

TCRdb re-called the reads through MiXCR, storing one row per CDR3 protein. The data contain some 560,000 distinct CDR3 sequences, around two fifths of them singletons. The CDR3 is 13 amino acids. From germline, CDR1 is MDHEN and CDR2 SYDVKM. V lost 10 bases to trimming and J lost 5 bases, with 17 bases between them. Regarding the study as a whole: CMV-specific TCR beta clonotypes restricted by HLA-C were the ones dominating the ex vivo response. Cumulative frequency (of public TCR beta family members) identified carriers of CMV plus the relevant HLA.

The sequences come from cultured PBMCs, collected from culture after CMV antigen stimulation. The chain has TRBV28 and TRBJ2-5, with D maybe TRBD2 (5 bases). The sequence came from a human donor in good health (CMV status not recorded). Some clones in this sample may be carry-over from other donors' samples. The CDR3 DNA reads as TGTGCCATAGGGAGAGTTGGTTTGGAGACCCAGTACTTC. Its protein is CAIGRVGLETQYF.